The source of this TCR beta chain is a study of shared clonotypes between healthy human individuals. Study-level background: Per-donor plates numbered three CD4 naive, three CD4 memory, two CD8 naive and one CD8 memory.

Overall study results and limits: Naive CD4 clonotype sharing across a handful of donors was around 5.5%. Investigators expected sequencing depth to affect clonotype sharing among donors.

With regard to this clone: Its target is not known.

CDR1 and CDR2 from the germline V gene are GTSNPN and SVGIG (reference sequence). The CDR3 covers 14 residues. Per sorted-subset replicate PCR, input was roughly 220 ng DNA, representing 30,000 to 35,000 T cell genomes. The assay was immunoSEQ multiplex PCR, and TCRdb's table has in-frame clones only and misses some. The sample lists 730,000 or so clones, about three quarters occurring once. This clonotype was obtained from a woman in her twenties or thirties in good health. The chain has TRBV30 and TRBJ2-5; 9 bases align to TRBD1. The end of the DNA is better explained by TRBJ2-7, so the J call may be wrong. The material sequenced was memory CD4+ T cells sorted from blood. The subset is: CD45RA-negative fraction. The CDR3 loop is CAWNTGTGNYEQYF. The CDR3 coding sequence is TGTGCCTGGAATACCGGGACAGGGAACTACGAGCAGTACTTC.